The clone carrying this T cell receptor beta chain was detected a few times. Via MiXCR, TCRdb re-called the RT-PCR reads, giving one row per CDR3 protein. The sample carries 550,000 to 750,000 distinct CDR3 sequences, 13% to 15% recorded once. Unmatched junction bases numbered 4, after V lost 5 bases and J lost 3 bases. Germline CDR1 reads SGHRS; CDR2 reads YFSETQ. This CDR3 spans 14 amino acids. This clonotype was sampled from a female donor in good health, serving as a healthy control. V and J are TRBV5-1 and TRBJ2-5; 10 bases fit TRBD1. Sequencing was carried out using memory CD4+ T cells from blood. The CDR3 loop reads CASRRQGAEETQYF. The CDR3 bases are TGCGCCAGCAGAAGACAGGGGGCGGAAGAGACCCAGTACTTC.